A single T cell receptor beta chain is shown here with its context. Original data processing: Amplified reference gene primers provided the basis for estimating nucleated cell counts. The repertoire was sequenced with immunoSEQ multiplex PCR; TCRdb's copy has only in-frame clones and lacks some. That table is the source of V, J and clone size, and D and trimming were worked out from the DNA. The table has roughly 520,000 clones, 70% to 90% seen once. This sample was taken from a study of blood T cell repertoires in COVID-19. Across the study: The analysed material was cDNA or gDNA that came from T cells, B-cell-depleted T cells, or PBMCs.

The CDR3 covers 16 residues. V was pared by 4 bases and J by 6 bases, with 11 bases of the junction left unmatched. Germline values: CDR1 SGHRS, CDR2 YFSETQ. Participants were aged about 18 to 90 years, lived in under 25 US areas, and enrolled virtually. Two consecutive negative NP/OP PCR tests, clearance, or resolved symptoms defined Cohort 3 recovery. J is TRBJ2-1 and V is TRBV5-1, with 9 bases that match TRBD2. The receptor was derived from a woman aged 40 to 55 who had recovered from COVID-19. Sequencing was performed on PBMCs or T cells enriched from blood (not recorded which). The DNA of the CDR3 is TGCGCCAGCAGCCAGGGAGGGACTAGCAGAGCCAATGAGCAGTTCTTC. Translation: CASSQGGTSRANEQFF.